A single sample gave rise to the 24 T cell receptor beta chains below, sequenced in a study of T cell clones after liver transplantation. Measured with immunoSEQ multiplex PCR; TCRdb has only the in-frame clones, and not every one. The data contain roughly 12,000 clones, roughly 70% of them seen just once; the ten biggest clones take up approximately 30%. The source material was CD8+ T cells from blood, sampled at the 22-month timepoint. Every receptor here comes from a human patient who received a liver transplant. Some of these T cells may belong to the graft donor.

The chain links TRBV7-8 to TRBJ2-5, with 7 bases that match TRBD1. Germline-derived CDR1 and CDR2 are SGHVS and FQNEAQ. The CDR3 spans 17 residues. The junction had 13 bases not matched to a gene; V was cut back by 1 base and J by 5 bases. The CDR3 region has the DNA TGTGCCAGCAGCTTAGGATTAAGGGGCAGGGGGTTGGAGACCCAGTACTTC. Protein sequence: CASSLGLRGRGLETQYF.

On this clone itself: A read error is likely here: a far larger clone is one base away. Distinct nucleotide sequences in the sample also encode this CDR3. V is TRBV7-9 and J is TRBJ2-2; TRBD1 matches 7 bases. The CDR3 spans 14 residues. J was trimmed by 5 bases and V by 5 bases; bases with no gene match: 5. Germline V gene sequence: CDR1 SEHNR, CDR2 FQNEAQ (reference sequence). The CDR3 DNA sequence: TGTGCCAGCAGCCCCGGGACAGTTACCGGGGAGCTGTTTTTT. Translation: CASSPGTVTGELFF.

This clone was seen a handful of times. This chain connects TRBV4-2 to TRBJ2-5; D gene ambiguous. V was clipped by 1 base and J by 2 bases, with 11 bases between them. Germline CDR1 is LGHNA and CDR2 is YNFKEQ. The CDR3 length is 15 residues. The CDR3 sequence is CASSQGRPEQETQYF. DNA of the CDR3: TGTGCCAGCAGCCAAGGGCGGCCGGAACAAGAGACCCAGTACTTC.

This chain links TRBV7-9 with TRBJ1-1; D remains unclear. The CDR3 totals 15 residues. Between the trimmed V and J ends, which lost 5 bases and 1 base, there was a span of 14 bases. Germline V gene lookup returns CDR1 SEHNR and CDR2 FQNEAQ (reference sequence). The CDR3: CASSRARIRNTEAFF. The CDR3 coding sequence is TGTGCCAGCAGCAGGGCGCGAATTCGGAACACTGAAGCTTTCTTT.

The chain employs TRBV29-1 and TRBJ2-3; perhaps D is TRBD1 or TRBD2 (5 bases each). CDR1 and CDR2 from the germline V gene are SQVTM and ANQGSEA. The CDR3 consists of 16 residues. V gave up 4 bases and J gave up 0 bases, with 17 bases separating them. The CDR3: CSVVSGSTTSTDTQYF. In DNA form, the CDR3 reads TGCAGCGTTGTTTCAGGGAGTACAACTAGCACAGATACGCAGTATTTT.

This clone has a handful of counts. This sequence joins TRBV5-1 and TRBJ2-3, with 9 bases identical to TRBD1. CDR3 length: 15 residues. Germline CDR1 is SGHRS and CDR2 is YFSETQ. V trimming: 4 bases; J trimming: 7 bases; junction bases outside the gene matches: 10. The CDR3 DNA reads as TGCGCCAGCAGCCTTGACAGGGGGGTAGGAAATACGCAGTATTTT. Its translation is CASSLDRGVGNTQYF.

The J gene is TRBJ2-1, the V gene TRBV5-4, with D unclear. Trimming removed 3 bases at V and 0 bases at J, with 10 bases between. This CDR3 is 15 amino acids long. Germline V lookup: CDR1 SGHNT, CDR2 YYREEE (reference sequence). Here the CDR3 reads CASSSTLSSYNEQFF. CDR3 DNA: TGTGCCAGCAGCTCGACCCTTAGCTCCTACAATGAGCAGTTCTTC.

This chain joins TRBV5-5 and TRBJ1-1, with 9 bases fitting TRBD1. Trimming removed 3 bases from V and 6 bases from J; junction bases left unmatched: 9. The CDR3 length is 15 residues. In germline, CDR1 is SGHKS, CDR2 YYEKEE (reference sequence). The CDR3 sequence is CASSWGTGRNAEAFF. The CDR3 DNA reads TGTGCCAGCAGCTGGGGGACAGGGCGTAACGCTGAAGCTTTCTTT.

CDR3 loop: CASSVTAGGLNTEAFF. The CDR3 DNA sequence: TGTGCCAGCAGTGTGACTGCAGGGGGCCTGAACACTGAAGCTTTCTTT. This sequence joins TRBV6-1 and TRBJ1-1, with 8 bases matching TRBD1. This CDR3 has 16 amino acids. The V gene's germline CDR1 is MNHNS and CDR2 SASEGT. V was clipped by 4 bases and J by 0 bases; unmatched bases: 7.

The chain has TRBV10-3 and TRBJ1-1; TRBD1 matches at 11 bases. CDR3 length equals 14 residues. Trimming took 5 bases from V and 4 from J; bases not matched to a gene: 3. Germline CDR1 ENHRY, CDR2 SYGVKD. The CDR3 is CAISTGTGGTEAFF. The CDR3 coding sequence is TGTGCCATCAGTACCGGGACAGGGGGCACTGAAGCTTTCTTT.

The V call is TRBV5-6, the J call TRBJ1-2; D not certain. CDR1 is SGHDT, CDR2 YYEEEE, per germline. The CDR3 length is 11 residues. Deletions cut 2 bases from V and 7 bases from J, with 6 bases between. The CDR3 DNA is TGTGCCAGCAGCTTCTCGACTGGCTACACCTTC. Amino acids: CASSFSTGYTF.

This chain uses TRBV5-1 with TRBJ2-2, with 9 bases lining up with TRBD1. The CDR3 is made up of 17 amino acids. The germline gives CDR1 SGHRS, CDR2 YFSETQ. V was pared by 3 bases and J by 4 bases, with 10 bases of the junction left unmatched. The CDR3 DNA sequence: TGCGCCAGCAGCTCACTCCCGGGACAGGGCACCACCGGGGAGCTGTTTTTT. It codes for CASSSLPGQGTTGELFF.

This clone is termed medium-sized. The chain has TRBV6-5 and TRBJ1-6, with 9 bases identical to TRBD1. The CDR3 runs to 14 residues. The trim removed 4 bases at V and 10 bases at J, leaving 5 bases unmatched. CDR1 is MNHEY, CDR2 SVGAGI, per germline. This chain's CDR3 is CASSLDRGGSPLHF. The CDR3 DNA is TGTGCCAGCAGTTTGGACAGGGGAGGGTCACCCCTCCACTTT.

Here the CDR3 reads CASSPGLIGLAGTYNEQFF. The CDR3, as DNA: TGTGCCAGCAGCCCAGGACTAATCGGACTAGCGGGGACCTACAATGAGCAGTTCTTC. The V and J genes are TRBV7-8 and TRBJ2-1; TRBD2 matches 12 bases. Germline V CDR1 and CDR2: SGHVS, FQNEAQ. V lost 5 bases to trimming and J lost 2 bases; unmatched junction nucleotides: 13. The CDR3 has 19 amino acids. Using reference TRBV7-8 and TRBJ2-1 for the parts outside the CDR3, the full variable domain is GAGVSQSPRYKVAKRGQDVALRCDPISGHVSLFWYQQALGQGPEFLTYFQNEAQLDKSGLPSDRFFAERPEGSVSTLKIQRTQQEDSAVYLCASSPGLIGLAGTYNEQFFGPGTRLTVL.

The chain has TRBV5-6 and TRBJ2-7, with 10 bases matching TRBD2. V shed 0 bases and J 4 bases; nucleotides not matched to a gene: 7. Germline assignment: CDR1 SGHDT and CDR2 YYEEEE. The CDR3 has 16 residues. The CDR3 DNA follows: TGTGCCAGCAGCTTGGCCGCGACTAGCGGGTGGTACGAGCAGTACTTC. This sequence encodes CASSLAATSGWYEQYF.

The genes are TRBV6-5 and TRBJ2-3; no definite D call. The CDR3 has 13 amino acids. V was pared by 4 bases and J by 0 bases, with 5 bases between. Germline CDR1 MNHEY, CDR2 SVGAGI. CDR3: CASSSSSTDTQYF. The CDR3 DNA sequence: TGTGCCAGCAGTTCCTCTAGCACAGATACGCAGTATTTT.

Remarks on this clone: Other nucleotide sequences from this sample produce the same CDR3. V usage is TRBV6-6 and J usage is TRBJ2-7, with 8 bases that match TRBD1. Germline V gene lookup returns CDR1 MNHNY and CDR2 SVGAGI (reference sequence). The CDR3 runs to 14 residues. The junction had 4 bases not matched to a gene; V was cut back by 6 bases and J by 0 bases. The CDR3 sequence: CASSPGQGSYEQYF. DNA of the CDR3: TGTGCCAGCAGCCCCGGACAGGGCTCCTACGAGCAGTACTTC.

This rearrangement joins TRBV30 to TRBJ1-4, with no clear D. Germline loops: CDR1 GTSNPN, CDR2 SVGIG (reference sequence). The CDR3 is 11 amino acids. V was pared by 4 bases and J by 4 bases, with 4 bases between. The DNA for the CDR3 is TGTGCCTGGATGCGTAATGAAAAACTGTTTTTT. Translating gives CAWMRNEKLFF.

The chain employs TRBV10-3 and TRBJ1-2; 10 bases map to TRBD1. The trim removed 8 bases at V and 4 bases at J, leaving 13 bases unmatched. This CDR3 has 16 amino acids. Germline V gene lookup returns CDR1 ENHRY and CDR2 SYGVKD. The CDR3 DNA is TGTGCCATCGCATCGAACGGGACAGGGGTAGTCTATGGCTACACCTTC. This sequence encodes CAIASNGTGVVYGYTF.

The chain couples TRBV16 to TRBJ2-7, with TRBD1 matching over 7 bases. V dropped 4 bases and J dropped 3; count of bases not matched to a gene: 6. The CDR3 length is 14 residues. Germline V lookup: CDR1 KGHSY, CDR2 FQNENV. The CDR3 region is CASSRWDRRYEQYF. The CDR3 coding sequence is TGTGCCAGCAGCCGATGGGACAGACGCTACGAGCAGTACTTC.

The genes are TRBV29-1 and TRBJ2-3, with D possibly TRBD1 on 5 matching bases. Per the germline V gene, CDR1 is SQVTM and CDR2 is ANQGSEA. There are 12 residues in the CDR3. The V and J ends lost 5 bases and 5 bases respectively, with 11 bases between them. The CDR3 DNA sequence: TGCAGCGTTAGGGGCCAGGGAGATACGCAGTATTTT. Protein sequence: CSVRGQGDTQYF.

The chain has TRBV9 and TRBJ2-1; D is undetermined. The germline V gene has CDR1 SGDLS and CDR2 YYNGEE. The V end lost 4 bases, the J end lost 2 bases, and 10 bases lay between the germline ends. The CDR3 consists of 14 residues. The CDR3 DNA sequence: TGTGCCAGCAGCCCTGACACAACCTACAATGAGCAGTTCTTC. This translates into CASSPDTTYNEQFF.

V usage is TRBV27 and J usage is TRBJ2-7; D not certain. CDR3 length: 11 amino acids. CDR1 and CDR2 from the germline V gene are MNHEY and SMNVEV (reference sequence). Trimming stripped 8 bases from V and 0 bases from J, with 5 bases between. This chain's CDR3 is CASGLSYEQYF. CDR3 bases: TGTGCCAGCGGGCTCTCCTACGAGCAGTACTTC.

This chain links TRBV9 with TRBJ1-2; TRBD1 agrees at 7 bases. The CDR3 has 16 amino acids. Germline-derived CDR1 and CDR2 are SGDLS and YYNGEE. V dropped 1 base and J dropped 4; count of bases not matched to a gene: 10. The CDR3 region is CASSVRPDRVTYGYTF. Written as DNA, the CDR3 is TGTGCCAGCAGCGTACGCCCTGACAGGGTCACCTATGGCTACACCTTC.